The 12 T cell receptor beta chains reported below all come from one sample, sequenced in a study of T cell clonality in common variable immunodeficiency (dated by TCRdb to about 2015). The library was produced with the immunoSEQ multiplex PCR assay. The table was pulled from immuneACCESS by TCRdb, which kept in-frame rearrangements only. Such tables lose some clones; where checked, under half of the loss comes from unresolved V genes, and the rest has no known cause. This sample shows about 52,000 clones, and none of them turns up only once. The ten largest account for about 2% of the sample. The specimen was peripheral blood mononuclear cells. The receptors come from a person aged 18-70 years in good health.

The table lists this clone with many counts. Read coverage stops 3 residues before the CDR3 terminus; the germline J gene supplies the remainder. The chain employs TRBV30 and TRBJ1-3, with 8 bases identical to TRBD1. V dropped 7 bases and J dropped 0; count of bases not matched to a gene: 11. CDR3 size: 16 residues. Per the germline V gene, CDR1 is GTSNPN and CDR2 is SVGIG (reference sequence). The part of the CDR3 DNA that was read is TGTGCCTTGACAGGGGCGATATCTAGCTCTGGAAACACC. Translated, it gives CALTGAISSSGNT. Given in full, the CDR3 is CALTGAISSSGNTIYF.

In its sample, this clone was seen many times. The CDR3 end is not reached by the read, which stops 3 residues before it; the germline J gene fills it in. The chain has TRBV6-2 or TRBV6-3 and TRBJ2-3, with 7 bases matching TRBD2. The ends lost 6 bases at V and 5 bases at J; junction bases unmatched: 8. The CDR3 totals 14 residues. Germline V gives CDR1 MNHEY, CDR2 SVGEGT. The chain's CDR3 is CASRQGLVGDTQYF. The part of the CDR3 DNA that was read is TGTGCCAGCAGACAAGGACTAGTCGGAGATACG.

Many counts were recorded for this clone. The read stops 3 residues short of the end of the CDR3; the missing end is completed from the germline J gene. The chain links TRBV20-1 to TRBJ2-7; D unresolved. This CDR3 comprises 11 residues. V lost 6 bases, J lost 3 bases, and 9 bases lay in between. The germline V gene has CDR1 DFQATT and CDR2 SNEGSKA (reference sequence). This chain's CDR3 is CSAQKSYEQYF. CDR3 DNA (partial): TGCAGTGCCCAGAAGAGCTACGAG.

This clone was picked up many times. The read halts 3 residues ahead of the CDR3 end, with the missing end drawn from the germline J gene. The chain couples TRBV6-2 or TRBV6-3 to TRBJ2-7; 10 nucleotides match TRBD1. With 5 bases clipped from V and 5 bases from J, the junction kept 15 bases outside the gene matches. Germline CDR1 MNHEY, CDR2 SVGEGT. The CDR3 loop spans 17 amino acids. The CDR3 here is CASSRGLPGQGIDEQYF. The sequenced CDR3 bases are TGTGCCAGCAGTCGCGGCCTACCGGGACAGGGGATCGACGAG.

At least ten counts were recorded for this clone. The missing CDR3 end, 3 residues past where the read stops, is filled in from the germline J gene. The chain uses TRBV7-2 and TRBJ2-2; 7 positions match TRBD2. The CDR3 runs to 15 residues. The V gene end was trimmed by 5 bases and the J gene end by 4 bases; junction bases not matched to a gene: 7. Germline V gives CDR1 SGHTA, CDR2 FQGNSA. CDR3 bases read: TGTGCCAGCAGCCGAGGACTAGTCGGCACCGGGGAG. Its translation is CASSRGLVGTGE. The whole CDR3 protein reads CASSRGLVGTGELFF.

This clone showed up many times. Read data end 3 residues before the CDR3 end; the end is taken from the germline J gene. The chain links TRBV12-5 to TRBJ1-2; D is undetermined. Trimming took 6 bases from V and 0 from J, leaving 8 bases between them. In germline, CDR1 is LGHNT, CDR2 FRNRAP. The CDR3 has 13 residues. The CDR3 is CASGTDTNYGYTF. The CDR3 DNA, read in part, is TGTGCTAGTGGCACAGATACTAACTATGGC. Full variable domain (remainder filled in from reference TRBV12-5 and TRBJ1-2): DARVTQTPRHKVTEMGQEVTMRCQPILGHNTVFWYRQTMMQGLELLAYFRNRAPLDDSGMPKDRFSAEMPDATLATLKIQPSEPRDSAVYFCASGTDTNYGYTFGSGTRLTVV.

Concerning this clone: The read gets to within 3 residues of the CDR3 end, and the germline J gene fills in the rest. The chain joins TRBV20-1 to TRBJ2-7; perhaps TRBD2 as D (6 bases). The germline V and J ends were trimmed by 3 bases and 2 bases, with 14 bases remaining between them. CDR3 length: 14 amino acids. CDR1 and CDR2 (germline): DFQATT, SNEGSKA (reference sequence). The CDR3 sequence is CSASRAGRAYEQYF. The covered CDR3 bases are TGCAGTGCTAGCAGGGCGGGGCGGGCCTACGAG.

This clone was picked up a small number of times. From the germline J gene comes the end of the CDR3, since the read stops 3 residues before it. The gene calls are TRBV7-9 and TRBJ1-1, with unresolved D. CDR1 and CDR2 from the germline V gene are SEHNR and FQNEAQ (reference sequence). CDR3 length equals 15 residues. The CDR3 protein is CASSPTPTSGETAFF. The sequenced part of the CDR3 DNA is TGTGCCAGCAGCCCTACCCCGACTAGCGGGGAGACA.

This clone has just a few counts. The CDR3 end is not reached by the read, which stops 3 residues before it; the germline J gene fills it in. The rearrangement links TRBV20-1 to TRBJ1-1; no clear D. V lost 6 bases and J 4 bases, leaving 15 bases between the germline ends. This CDR3 spans 13 amino acids. CDR1 is DFQATT and CDR2 is SNEGSKA in the germline V gene (reference sequence). The part of the CDR3 DNA that was read is TGCAGTGCGATGAAAGACACGAGCACTGAA. It yields the protein CSAMKDTSTE. The complete CDR3 reads CSAMKDTSTEAFF.

This clone was found many times. CDR3 protein: CASSLGTGFVETQYF. CDR3 DNA (partial): TGTGCCAGCAGCTTGGGGACAGGGTTTGTGGAGACC. V usage is TRBV5-5 and J usage is TRBJ2-5, with 8 bases matching TRBD1. Read coverage stops 3 residues before the CDR3 terminus; the germline J gene supplies the remainder. Germline V gene lookup returns CDR1 SGHKS and CDR2 YYEKEE (reference sequence). V lost 0 bases, J lost 5 bases, and 6 bases stayed unmatched. There are 15 residues in the CDR3.

This clone was observed a few times. The read gets to within 3 residues of the CDR3 end, and the germline J gene fills in the rest. The rearrangement links TRBV18 to TRBJ1-1; TRBD1 aligns across 8 bases. This CDR3 is 20 amino acids long. V was clipped by 1 base and J by 1 base; unmatched bases: 17. Germline CDR1 and CDR2: KGHSH and LQKENI. The CDR3 is CASSPLLGFLQGARNTEAFF. Incomplete CDR3 DNA: TGTGCCAGCTCACCACTTTTGGGCTTCCTGCAGGGGGCTAGGAACACTGAA.

This clone was seen at least ten times. The CDR3 end lies 3 residues beyond the end of the read and is filled in from the germline J gene. The genes are TRBV20-1 and TRBJ1-5; D is possibly TRBD1 (6 bases). Trimming stripped 3 bases from V and 7 bases from J, with 10 bases between. Germline V CDR1 and CDR2: DFQATT, SNEGSKA (reference sequence). The CDR3 has 12 residues. CDR3 DNA, as far as it was read: TGCAGTGCTAGCAGGGGTATGCAGCCC. Protein product: CSASRGMQP. The whole CDR3 region reads CSASRGMQPQHF.